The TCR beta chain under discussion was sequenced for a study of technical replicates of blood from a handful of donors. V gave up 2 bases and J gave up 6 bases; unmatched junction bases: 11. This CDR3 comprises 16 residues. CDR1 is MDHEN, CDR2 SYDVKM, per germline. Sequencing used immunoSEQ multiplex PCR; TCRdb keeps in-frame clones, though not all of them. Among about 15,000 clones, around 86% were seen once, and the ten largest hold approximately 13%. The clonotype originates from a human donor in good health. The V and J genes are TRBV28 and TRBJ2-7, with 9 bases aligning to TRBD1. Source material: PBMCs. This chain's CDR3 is CASSLPGTGPTIEQYF. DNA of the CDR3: TGTGCCAGCAGTTTACCCGGGACAGGGCCAACTATCGAGCAGTACTTC.